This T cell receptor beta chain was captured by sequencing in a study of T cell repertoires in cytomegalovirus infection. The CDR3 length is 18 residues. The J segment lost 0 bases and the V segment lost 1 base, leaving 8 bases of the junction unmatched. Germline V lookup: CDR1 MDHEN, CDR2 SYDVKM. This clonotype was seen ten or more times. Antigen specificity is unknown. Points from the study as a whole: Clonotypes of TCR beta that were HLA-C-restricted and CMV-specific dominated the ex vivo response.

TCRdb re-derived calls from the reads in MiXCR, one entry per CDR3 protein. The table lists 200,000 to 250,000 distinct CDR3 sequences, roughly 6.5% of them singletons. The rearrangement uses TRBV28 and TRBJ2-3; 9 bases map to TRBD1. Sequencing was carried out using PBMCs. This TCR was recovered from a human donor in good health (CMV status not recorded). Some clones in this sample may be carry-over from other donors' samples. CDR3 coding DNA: TGTGCCAGCAGTTTATTAATACAGGGGGCGTCAAGCACAGATACGCAGTATTTT. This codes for CASSLLIQGASSTDTQYF.